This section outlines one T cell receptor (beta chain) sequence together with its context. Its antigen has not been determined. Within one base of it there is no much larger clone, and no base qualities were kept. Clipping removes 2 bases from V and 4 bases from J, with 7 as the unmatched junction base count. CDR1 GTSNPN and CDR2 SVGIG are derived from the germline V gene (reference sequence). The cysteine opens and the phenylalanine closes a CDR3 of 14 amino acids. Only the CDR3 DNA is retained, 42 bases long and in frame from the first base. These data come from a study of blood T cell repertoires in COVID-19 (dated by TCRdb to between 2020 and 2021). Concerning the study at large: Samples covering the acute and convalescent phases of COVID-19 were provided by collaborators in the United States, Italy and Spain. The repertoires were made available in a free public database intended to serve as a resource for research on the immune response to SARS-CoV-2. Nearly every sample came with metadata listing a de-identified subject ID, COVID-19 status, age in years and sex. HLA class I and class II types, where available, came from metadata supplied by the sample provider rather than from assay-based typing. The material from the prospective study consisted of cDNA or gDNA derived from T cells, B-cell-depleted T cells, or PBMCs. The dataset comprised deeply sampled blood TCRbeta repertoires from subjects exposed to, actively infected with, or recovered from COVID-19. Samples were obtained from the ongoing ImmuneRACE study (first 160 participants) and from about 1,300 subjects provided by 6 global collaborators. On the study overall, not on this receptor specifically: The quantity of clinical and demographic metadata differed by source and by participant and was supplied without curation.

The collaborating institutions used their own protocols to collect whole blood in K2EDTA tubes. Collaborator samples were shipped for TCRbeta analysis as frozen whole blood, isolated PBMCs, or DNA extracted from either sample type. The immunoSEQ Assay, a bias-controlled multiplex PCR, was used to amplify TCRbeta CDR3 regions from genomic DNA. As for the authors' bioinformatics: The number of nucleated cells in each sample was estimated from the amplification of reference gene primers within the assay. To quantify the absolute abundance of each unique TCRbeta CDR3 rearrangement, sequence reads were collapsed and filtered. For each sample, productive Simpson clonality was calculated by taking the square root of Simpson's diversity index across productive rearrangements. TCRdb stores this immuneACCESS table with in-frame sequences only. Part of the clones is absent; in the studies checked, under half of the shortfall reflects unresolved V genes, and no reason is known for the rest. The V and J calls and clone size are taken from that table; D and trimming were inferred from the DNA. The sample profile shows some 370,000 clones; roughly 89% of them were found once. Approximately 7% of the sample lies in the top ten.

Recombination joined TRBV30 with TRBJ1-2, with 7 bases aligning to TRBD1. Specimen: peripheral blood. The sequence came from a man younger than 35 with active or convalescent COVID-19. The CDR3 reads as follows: CAWSPRTGFYGYTF. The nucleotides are TGTGCCTGGAGTCCTCGGACAGGCTTCTATGGCTACACCTTC.